A single sample gave rise to the 10 T cell receptor beta chains below, sequenced in a study of cytomegalovirus exposure and HLA in healthy donors. Primers for the PCR totalled 60 Vbeta and 13 Jbeta. Assay: immunoSEQ multiplex PCR; the TCRdb copy retains only in-frame clones and omits some. The data show roughly 43,000 clones, about 80% seen once. The material sequenced was PBMCs. The receptors originated from a man aged 30 to 45 in good health and CMV-seronegative.

The rearrangement uses TRBV14 and TRBJ2-7, with 9 bases identical to TRBD2. This CDR3 has 17 amino acids. The V and J ends lost 4 bases and 2 bases, in that order; junction bases with no gene match: 12. In germline, CDR1 is SGHDN, CDR2 FVKESK. In DNA, the CDR3 is TGTGCCAGCAGCCCCCACCCGGGGAGCGGGGGGACCTACGAGCAGTACTTC. This translates into CASSPHPGSGGTYEQYF.

This chain uses TRBV12-5 with TRBJ1-4; 11 bases fit TRBD1. The germline CDR1 and CDR2 sequences are LGHNT and FRNRAP. The CDR3 runs to 15 residues. V dropped 4 bases and J dropped 7; count of bases not matched to a gene: 5. DNA for the CDR3: TGTGCTAGTGGTTACGGGACAGGGGGGAGTGAAAAACTGTTTTTT. It translates to CASGYGTGGSEKLFF.

This clone was seen once. The CDR3 is CSVEEDGGRHTEAFF. The CDR3 DNA sequence: TGCAGCGTTGAAGAGGACGGGGGACGGCACACTGAAGCTTTCTTT. V usage is TRBV29-1 and J usage is TRBJ1-1; D may be TRBD1 (5 bases). The CDR3 sequence is 15 residues long. The germline V gene has CDR1 SQVTM and CDR2 ANQGSEA. V was shortened by 0 bases and J by 3 bases, with 14 bases between the two germline ends.

This rearrangement joins TRBV6-1 to TRBJ2-1; 9 bases match TRBD1. Germline loops: CDR1 MNHNS, CDR2 SASEGT. This CDR3 has 15 amino acids. V trimming: 3 bases; J trimming: 4 bases; junction bases outside the gene matches: 4. The CDR3 region is CASSDLGQGYNEQFF. CDR3 nucleotide sequence: TGTGCCAGCAGTGATCTGGGACAGGGTTACAATGAGCAGTTCTTC.

A single count supports this clone. This rearrangement joins TRBV29-1 to TRBJ2-7, with D possibly TRBD1 on 6 matching bases. V was clipped by 1 base and J by 2 bases, with 9 bases between them. Germline V gene data show CDR1 as SQVTM and CDR2 as ANQGSEA. The CDR3 runs 13 residues. This chain's CDR3 is CSVEGGTPYEQYF. CDR3 in DNA: TGCAGCGTTGAAGGGGGGACACCCTACGAGCAGTACTTC.

The chain uses TRBV28 and TRBJ1-1; a possible D gene is TRBD1 (6 bases). The germline V and J ends were trimmed by 10 bases and 6 bases, with 21 bases remaining between them. This CDR3 has 14 residues. The germline V gene encodes CDR1 MDHEN and CDR2 SYDVKM. The CDR3 nucleotides are TGTGCCACAAACTGGGGCAGGGGAAGGCCTGAAGCTTTCTTT. As protein: CATNWGRGRPEAFF.

This clone showed up just a few times. V and J are TRBV11-2 and TRBJ2-1; 13 bases match TRBD2. The CDR3 consists of 17 residues. Germline CDR1 SGHAT, CDR2 FQNNGV. The V gene end was trimmed by 2 bases and the J gene end by 4 bases; junction bases not matched to a gene: 5. Here the CDR3 reads CASSLMLGLAGYNEQFF. CDR3 sequence (DNA): TGTGCCAGCAGCTTAATGCTGGGACTAGCGGGGTACAATGAGCAGTTCTTC.

The J gene is TRBJ2-1, the V gene TRBV9; 8 nucleotides align to TRBD2. CDR1 and CDR2 (germline): SGDLS, YYNGEE. The CDR3 totals 19 residues. Germline trimming cut 0 bases from V and 7 bases from J; bases unmatched to any gene: 18. This chain's CDR3 is CASSVAARLGESGGNEQFF. In nucleotides, the CDR3 is TGTGCCAGCAGCGTAGCCGCCCGTTTAGGGGAATCGGGGGGGAATGAGCAGTTCTTC.

This clone has more than one count but fewer than ten. The V gene is TRBV7-3, the J gene TRBJ2-1, with D perhaps matching TRBD1 (6 bases). CDR1 is SGHTA and CDR2 is FQGTGA in the germline V gene. Trimming shortened V by 4 bases and J by 8 bases, and 15 bases separated the two germline ends. The CDR3 runs 14 residues. The CDR3 reads CASSSSLQGDEQFF. DNA of the CDR3: TGTGCCAGCAGCTCCAGTCTACAGGGCGATGAGCAGTTCTTC.

This clone has a single count. This chain uses TRBV6-6 with TRBJ2-3, with D uncertain. CDR1 is MNHNY, CDR2 SVGAGI, per germline (reference sequence). The CDR3 is 11 amino acids. V lost 9 bases, J lost 2 bases, and 6 bases lay in between. CDR3 nucleotides: TGTGCCAGTTCCAACACAGATACGCAGTATTTT. Translated, it gives CASSNTDTQYF.